The rows below give T cell receptor beta chains drawn from one sample of a study of blood T cell repertoires in COVID-19. Sequenced by immunoSEQ multiplex PCR; TCRdb stores in-frame clones only, minus some. The table has 150,000 to 200,000 clones, 70% to 85% seen once. Sequencing was done on a sample of peripheral blood. The receptors stem from a woman in her 30s with acute or convalescent COVID-19. Each CDR3 is given without its conserved first and last residue. Fields, in order: V gene, D gene, CDR3 protein. D genes are given only for firm matches.

v_call: TRBV6-5
d_call: .
cdr3_aa: ASSQGKKGALH

v_call: TRBV6-4
d_call: TRBD1
cdr3_aa: ASSVTGGGELF

v_call: TRBV9
d_call: .
cdr3_aa: ASSPPSTDTQY

v_call: TRBV7-6
d_call: TRBD1
cdr3_aa: ASSPPHQTGKRTGELF

v_call: TRBV7-6
d_call: .
cdr3_aa: ASSLEPGGPMISYEQY

v_call: TRBV7-3
d_call: .
cdr3_aa: ASTEQGFENSPLH

v_call: TRBV5-1
d_call: .
cdr3_aa: ASSPGTIETQY

v_call: TRBV9
d_call: .
cdr3_aa: ASSVVTGGNEQF

v_call: TRBV7-8
d_call: .
cdr3_aa: ASSLYEGNTEAF

v_call: TRBV28
d_call: .
cdr3_aa: ASSTSTGFNSPLH

v_call: TRBV7-2
d_call: .
cdr3_aa: ASSSPQAASYEQY

v_call: TRBV11-2
d_call: .
cdr3_aa: ASSSGLSSNQPQH

v_call: TRBV19
d_call: TRBD2
cdr3_aa: ASSPGLASYEQY